This passage covers 10 T cell receptor beta chains from one sample sequenced in a study of cytomegalovirus exposure and HLA in healthy donors. Use of 60 Vbeta and 13 Jbeta primers characterized the PCR. Sequenced by immunoSEQ multiplex PCR; TCRdb stores in-frame clones only, minus some. The data show more than 95,000 clones, roughly 81% seen once. The specimen sequenced was PBMCs. The receptors were gathered from a woman younger than 45 in good health and CMV-seronegative.

The chain employs TRBV30 and TRBJ2-1; D is perhaps TRBD1 (5 bases). The CDR3 extends over 14 amino acids. The germline CDR1 and CDR2 sequences are GTSNPN and SVGIG (reference sequence). V dropped 0 bases and J dropped 8 bases, with 14 bases sitting between them. The CDR3 nucleotides are TGTGCCTGGAGTGTAACAGGTTATGGGCATGAGCAGTTCTTC. Its translation: CAWSVTGYGHEQFF.

The genes are TRBV7-2 and TRBJ2-7; D might be TRBD2 (6 bases). CDR3 size: 15 residues. The germline V gene has CDR1 SGHTA and CDR2 FQGNSA. With 2 bases removed from V and 5 bases from J, the gap between germline ends came to 16 bases. The CDR3 protein is CASSLFRGMGDEQYF. In nucleotides, the CDR3 is TGTGCCAGCAGCTTATTCCGGGGGATGGGGGACGAGCAGTACTTC.

The rearrangement joins TRBV5-1 to TRBJ1-5, with 7 bases matching TRBD1. From germline, CDR1 is SGHRS and CDR2 YFSETQ. The J segment lost 2 bases and the V segment lost 4 bases, leaving 12 bases of the junction unmatched. This CDR3 has 17 residues. CDR3 residues: CASSIQPTGIGNQPQHF. CDR3 nucleotides: TGCGCCAGCAGCATACAACCGACAGGGATCGGCAATCAGCCCCAGCATTTT.

This sequence joins TRBV7-9 and TRBJ2-3, with 7 bases identical to TRBD2. The CDR3 spans 16 residues. Losses at the gene ends were 2 bases for V and 2 bases for J; bases not matched to a gene: 7. CDR1 and CDR2 (germline): SEHNR, FQNEAQ (reference sequence). In DNA, the CDR3 is TGTGCCAGCAGCTTATCGGGGGGACCAAACACAGATACGCAGTATTTT. Translating gives CASSLSGGPNTDTQYF.

The genes are TRBV7-9 and TRBJ1-1; perhaps TRBD1 as D (6 bases). Germline CDR1 SEHNR, CDR2 FQNEAQ (reference sequence). Trimming removed 0 bases from V and 3 bases from J, with 11 bases in between. This CDR3 contains 15 residues. The CDR3 region has the DNA TGTGCCAGCAGCTTAGCGTGGGGGCGGGACACTGAAGCTTTCTTT. The encoded protein is CASSLAWGRDTEAFF.

CDR3 in DNA: TGCGCCAGTAAAGCGGGGGGCCCTCCAGATACGCAGTATTTT. Its protein is CASKAGGPPDTQYF. The gene calls are TRBV4-1 and TRBJ2-3; 9 bases line up with TRBD2. The trim removed 9 bases at V and 4 bases at J, leaving 8 bases unmatched. Germline V gives CDR1 MGHRA, CDR2 YSYEKL. The CDR3 length is 14 residues.

A few counts support this clone. The V call is TRBV5-1, the J call TRBJ2-1; D possibly corresponds to TRBD2 (7 bases). The CDR3 totals 15 residues. Germline V lookup: CDR1 SGHRS, CDR2 YFSETQ. Between the trimmed V and J ends, which lost 4 bases and 4 bases, there was a span of 15 bases. In DNA, the CDR3 is TGCGCCAGCAGCGGAGGGAGGGGGTCTTACAATGAGCAGTTCTTC. Protein product: CASSGGRGSYNEQFF.

The V gene is TRBV14, the J gene TRBJ2-1; the D gene is possibly TRBD2 (5 bases). V lost 1 base and J lost 3, with 7 bases in between. CDR3 length: 14 residues. Germline-derived CDR1 and CDR2 are SGHDN and FVKESK. CDR3 DNA: TGTGCCAGCAGCCAAGCTAGCAACTACAATGAGCAGTTCTTC. It codes for CASSQASNYNEQFF.

The chain is built from TRBV4-1 and TRBJ2-3, with 7 positions matching TRBD2. With 4 bases clipped from V and 6 bases from J, the junction kept 10 bases outside the gene matches. This CDR3 spans 15 amino acids. CDR1 MGHRA and CDR2 YSYEKL come from the germline V gene. CDR3 loop: CASSPRGLEGDTQYF. CDR3 nucleotides: TGCGCCAGCAGCCCAAGAGGACTAGAGGGGGATACGCAGTATTTT.

The chain has TRBV7-9 and TRBJ2-5; a possible D gene is TRBD1 (6 bases). The CDR3 sequence is 14 residues long. Germline V gene lookup returns CDR1 SEHNR and CDR2 FQNEAQ (reference sequence). Trimming took off 5 bases at V and 5 bases at J, with 15 bases between the two ends. CDR3 sequence reads: CASSPGTTGETQYF. The CDR3 DNA reads as TGTGCCAGCAGCCCTGGGACAACTGGGGAGACCCAGTACTTC. Filled out from reference TRBV7-9 and TRBJ2-5, the complete variable domain reads DTGVSQNPRHKITKRGQNVTFRCDPISEHNRLYWYRQTLGQGPEFLTYFQNEAQLEKSRLLSDRFSAERPKGSFSTLEIQRTEQGDSAMYLCASSPGTTGETQYFGPGTRLLVL.